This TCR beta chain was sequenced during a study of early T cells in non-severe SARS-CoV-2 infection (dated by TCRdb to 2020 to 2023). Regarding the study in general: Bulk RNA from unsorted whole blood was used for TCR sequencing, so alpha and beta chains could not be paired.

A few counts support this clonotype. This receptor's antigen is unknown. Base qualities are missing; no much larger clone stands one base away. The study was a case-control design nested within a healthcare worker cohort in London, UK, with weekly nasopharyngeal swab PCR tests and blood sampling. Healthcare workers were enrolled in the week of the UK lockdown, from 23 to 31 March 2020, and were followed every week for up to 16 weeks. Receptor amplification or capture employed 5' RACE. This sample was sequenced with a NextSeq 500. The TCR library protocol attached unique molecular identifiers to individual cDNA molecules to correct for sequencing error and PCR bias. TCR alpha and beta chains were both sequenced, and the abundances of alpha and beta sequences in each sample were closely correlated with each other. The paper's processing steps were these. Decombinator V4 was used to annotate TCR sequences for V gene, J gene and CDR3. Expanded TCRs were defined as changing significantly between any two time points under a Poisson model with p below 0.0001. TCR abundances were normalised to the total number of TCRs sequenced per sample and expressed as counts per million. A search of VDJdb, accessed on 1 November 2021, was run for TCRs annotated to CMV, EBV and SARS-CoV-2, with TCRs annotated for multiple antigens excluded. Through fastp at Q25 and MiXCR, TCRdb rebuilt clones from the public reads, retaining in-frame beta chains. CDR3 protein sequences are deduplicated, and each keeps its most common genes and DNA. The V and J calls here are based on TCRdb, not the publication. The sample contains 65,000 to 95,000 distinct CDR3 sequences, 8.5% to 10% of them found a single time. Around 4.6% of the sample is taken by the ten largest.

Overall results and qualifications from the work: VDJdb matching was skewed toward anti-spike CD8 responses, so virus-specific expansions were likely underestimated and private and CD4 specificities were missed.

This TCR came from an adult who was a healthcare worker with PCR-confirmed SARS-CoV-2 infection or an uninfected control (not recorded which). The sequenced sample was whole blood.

The CDR3 loop reads CASSLGLTYEQYF. The nucleotides are TGCGCCAGCAGCTTGGGACTGACCTACGAGCAGTACTTC. Recombination joined TRBV5-1 with TRBJ2-7; the D segment cannot be called with confidence. The CDR3 runs 13 residues from the cysteine to the phenylalanine. This entry keeps only the CDR3 DNA: 39 bases, framed from base 1. V is shortened by 0 bases, J by 2 bases, and the region joining them spans 6 bases. CDR1 SGHRS and CDR2 YFSETQ were looked up in the germline V gene. Supplemented by the reference TRBV5-1 and TRBJ2-7 proteins around the CDR3, the complete variable domain is KAGVTQTPRYLIKTRGQQVTLSCSPISGHRSVSWYQQTPGQGLQFLFEYFSETQRNKGNFPGRFSGRQFSNSRSEMNVSTLELGDSALYLCASSLGLTYEQYFGPGTRLTVT.